The 17 T cell receptor beta chains reported below all come from one sample, sequenced in a study of control samples from healthy donors and cancer patients. Data came from immunoSEQ multiplex PCR; TCRdb stores just in-frame clones and leaves some out. The profile shows about 170,000 clones, approximately 90% of them singletons. Sequencing was done on a sample of blood. These receptor sequences come from a young man in good health.

The V call is TRBV28, the J call TRBJ2-1; tentative D call: TRBD2 (7 bases). V was shortened by 5 bases and J by 7 bases, with 18 bases between the two germline ends. The CDR3 totals 15 residues. Germline V gene sequence: CDR1 MDHEN, CDR2 SYDVKM. The DNA for the CDR3 is TGTGCCAGCAGTCCTAGGACAGCGCGGGGGAATGAGCAGTTCTTC. This translates into CASSPRTARGNEQFF.

The V and J genes are TRBV29-1 and TRBJ1-3; D is undetermined. V was shortened by 2 bases and J by 2 bases, with 7 bases between the two germline ends. Germline loops: CDR1 SQVTM, CDR2 ANQGSEA. This CDR3 comprises 13 residues. The CDR3 DNA is TGCAGCGTTGAAAAGGGTCCTGGAAACACCATATATTTT. This sequence encodes CSVEKGPGNTIYF. The variable domain in full, completed from reference TRBV29-1 and TRBJ1-3, reads SAVISQKPSRDICQRGTSLTIQCQVDSQVTMMFWYRQQPGQSLTLIATANQGSEATYESGFVIDKFPISRPNLTFSTLTVSNMSPEDSSIYLCSVEKGPGNTIYFGEGSWLTVV.

The J gene is TRBJ1-1, the V gene TRBV2; maybe TRBD1 (6 bases). The germline CDR1 and CDR2 sequences are SNHLY and FYNNEI. The CDR3 is made up of 13 amino acids. Trimming took off 6 bases at V and 3 bases at J, with 11 bases between the two ends. CDR3 in DNA: TGTGCCAGCAGAACACAGGGATACACTGAAGCTTTCTTT. Its translation: CASRTQGYTEAFF.

This clone was seen repeatedly, ten times or more. The rearrangement uses TRBV27 and TRBJ1-3, with 7 positions matching TRBD1. J was trimmed by 1 base and V by 6 bases; bases with no gene match: 9. Germline loops: CDR1 MNHEY, CDR2 SMNVEV (reference sequence). This CDR3 has 16 amino acids. CDR3 protein: CASRPLGGASGNTIYF. For the CDR3, the DNA is TGTGCCAGCAGACCATTAGGGGGCGCATCTGGAAACACCATATATTTT.

The chain carries TRBV3-1 (or the pseudogene TRBV3-2) and TRBJ1-3; D unresolved. Looked up from germline, CDR1 is LGHDT and CDR2 is YNNKEL (reference sequence). Trimming cost V 1 base and J 8 bases, with 6 bases left between them. There are 12 residues in the CDR3. The CDR3: CASSQGTDTIYF. The CDR3 coding sequence is TGTGCCAGCAGCCAAGGAACGGACACCATATATTTT.

About this clone: Other DNA variants within this sample encode the same CDR3. The rearrangement links TRBV2 to TRBJ1-5; D gene ambiguous. This CDR3 is 12 amino acids long. The germline CDR1 and CDR2 sequences are SNHLY and FYNNEI. The V end lost 4 bases, the J end lost 1 base, and 2 bases lay between the germline ends. The CDR3 loop is CASSVSNQPQHF. CDR3 coding DNA: TGTGCCAGCAGTGTAAGCAATCAGCCCCAGCATTTT.

The gene calls are TRBV4-1 and TRBJ1-6, with 11 bases fitting TRBD1. The CDR3 contains 17 residues. V lost 3 bases and J lost 7; bases outside the gene matches: 8. Germline CDR1 reads MGHRA; CDR2 reads YSYEKL. DNA for the CDR3: TGCGCCAGCAGCCATTTTAGGGACAGGGGGGGAAATTCACCCCTCCACTTT. Its translation: CASSHFRDRGGNSPLHF.

This chain uses TRBV28 with TRBJ2-1; D is ambiguous. Trimming took 2 bases from V and 7 from J, leaving 6 bases between them. The CDR3 runs to 12 residues. Germline V gene lookup returns CDR1 MDHEN and CDR2 SYDVKM. The CDR3 DNA follows: TGTGCCAGCAGTTTAGCGGAGAATGAGCAGTTCTTC. It translates to CASSLAENEQFF.

This clone came up once. The chain combines TRBV4-1 with TRBJ1-2; D might be TRBD1 (5 bases). Trimming pared 0 bases from V and 4 bases from J, leaving 15 bases between. Germline CDR1 and CDR2: MGHRA and YSYEKL. This CDR3 spans 16 amino acids. Here the CDR3 DNA reads TGCGCCAGCAGCCAAGACGTGAGGGGAAGAAGCTATGGCTACACCTTC. This encodes CASSQDVRGRSYGYTF.

The chain recombines TRBV28 with TRBJ1-5; no reliable D call. Trimming shortened V by 3 bases and J by 0 bases, and 12 bases separated the two germline ends. This CDR3 is built from 16 residues. CDR1 is MDHEN, CDR2 SYDVKM, per germline. CDR3 sequence reads: CASSFSGRDSNQPQHF. The CDR3 DNA reads TGTGCCAGCAGTTTTTCGGGCAGAGATAGCAATCAGCCCCAGCATTTT.

The CDR3 nucleotides are TGCAGCGTTATCACCCGACAGCCCTACGAGCAGTACTTC. Encoded protein: CSVITRQPYEQYF. This rearrangement joins TRBV29-1 to TRBJ2-5, with a possible D match to TRBD1 (5 bases). The last part of the DNA fits TRBJ2-7 better; the J call may be wrong. CDR3 size: 13 residues. Germline-derived CDR1 and CDR2 are SQVTM and ANQGSEA.

The chain employs TRBV11-2 and TRBJ2-7, with TRBD1 identical over 7 bases. With 3 bases clipped from V and 4 bases from J, the junction kept 3 bases outside the gene matches. The CDR3 has 13 amino acids. Germline loops: CDR1 SGHAT, CDR2 FQNNGV. The CDR3 nucleotides are TGTGCCAGCAGCTTGACAGGGAAATACGAGCAGTACTTC. Its protein is CASSLTGKYEQYF.

Details on this clone: Other DNA sequences in this sample translate to the same CDR3. The chain has TRBV12-3 or TRBV12-4 and TRBJ1-1; unclear D gene. V was cut by 6 bases and J by 3 bases, with 8 bases left in between. The CDR3 sequence is 12 residues long. The CDR3 reads CASSLRDTEAFF. As DNA, the CDR3 is TGTGCCAGCAGCCTCCGAGACACTGAAGCTTTCTTT.

This rearrangement joins TRBV28 to TRBJ1-1; TRBD1 agrees at 7 bases. Germline lookup yields CDR1 MDHEN and CDR2 SYDVKM. The CDR3 runs 13 residues. V shed 7 bases and J 5 bases; nucleotides not matched to a gene: 7. The CDR3 nucleotides read TGTGCCAGCACGGACAGGCCGGAAACTGAAGCTTTCTTT. Translated, it gives CASTDRPETEAFF.

CDR3 protein: CASTGQGASNQPQHF. The CDR3 region has the DNA TGTGCCAGTACGGGACAGGGGGCTTCTAATCAGCCCCAGCATTTT. The V gene is TRBV19, the J gene TRBJ1-5; TRBD1 aligns across 12 bases. Germline lookup yields CDR1 LNHDA and CDR2 SQIVND (reference sequence). The V gene end was trimmed by 7 bases and the J gene end by 4 bases; junction bases not matched to a gene: 5. The CDR3 is made up of 15 amino acids.

The chain couples TRBV6-2 or TRBV6-3 to TRBJ2-1; D remains unclear. Germline V gene data show CDR1 as MNHEY and CDR2 as SVGEGT. There are 15 residues in the CDR3. V was shortened by 4 bases and J by 0 bases, with 10 bases between the two germline ends. The CDR3 sequence is CASSLSGPSYNEQFF. The CDR3 nucleotides are TGTGCCAGCAGTTTGTCAGGCCCCTCCTACAATGAGCAGTTCTTC.

V gene TRBV5-5 combines with J gene TRBJ2-5; the D gene is possibly TRBD2 (7 bases). The germline V and J ends were trimmed by 1 base and 1 base, with 14 bases remaining between them. This CDR3 contains 16 residues. From germline, CDR1 is SGHKS and CDR2 YYEKEE (reference sequence). The CDR3 here is CASSLRGARGQETQYF. Written as DNA, the CDR3 is TGTGCCAGCAGCTTGCGGGGGGCGCGTGGCCAAGAGACCCAGTACTTC.